The rows below give T cell receptor beta chains drawn from one sample of a study of T cells expressing NK-cell markers. TCRdb derives one entry per CDR3 protein from the 5' RACE reads, leaving out DNA. In total, the table holds about 550,000 distinct CDR3 sequences. What was sequenced was blood T cells: a sorted CD56 or NKG2C T cell subset, CD4+ or CD8+ T cells, or bulk PBMC T cells (not recorded which). The receptors stem from a man younger than 30 in good health. The CDR3 runs from the conserved cysteine through the conserved F or W.

>TRBV12-3/TRBV12-4|16|TRBJ2-2
CASSWGDPVNTGELFF
>TRBV12-3/TRBV12-4|15|TRBJ2-2
CASSPLGEGTGELFF
>TRBV12-3/TRBV12-4|15|TRBJ2-3
CASTLGLADTDTQYF
>TRBV6-1|15|TRBJ1-6
CASSEVGRIRSPLHF
>TRBV5-1|16|TRBJ2-1
CASSLGAGRENNEQFF
>TRBV7-2|15|TRBJ2-5
CASSSRTSGTETQYF
>TRBV28|15|TRBJ2-2
CASSYQGRATGELFF
>TRBV6-5|13|TRBJ1-1
CASTYGESTEAFF
>TRBV20-1|14|TRBJ2-7
CSARGTGPLYEQYF
>TRBV20-1|14|TRBJ2-1
CSAGGGTSGMEQFF
>TRBV25-1|14|TRBJ2-7
CASSEWTGQYEQYF
>TRBV6-1|12|TRBJ2-2
CASRKTLGELFF
>TRBV6-5|17|TRBJ2-3
CASSYSMGGWAGDTQYF